These 11 T cell receptor beta chains share one sample of origin, sequenced in a study of blood T cell repertoires in COVID-19. The data were produced by immunoSEQ multiplex PCR, yet TCRdb's version contains in-frame clones alone and is incomplete. Of approximately 290,000 clones in the sample, 90% to 95% were seen once. Source material: peripheral blood. The source is a woman in her 30s with COVID-19, enrolled during active disease.

The J gene is TRBJ1-5, the V gene TRBV12-3 or TRBV12-4; D is perhaps TRBD1 (5 bases). Trimming shortened V by 3 bases and J by 7 bases, and 10 bases separated the two germline ends. The length of the CDR3 is 13 residues. The CDR3 loop reads CASSLGGDQPQHF. The CDR3 region has the DNA TGTGCCAGCAGTTTGGGGGGGGACCAGCCCCAGCATTTT.

This sequence joins TRBV4-1 and TRBJ2-1; TRBD2 matches 8 bases. The trim removed 0 bases at V and 2 bases at J, leaving 12 bases unmatched. The CDR3 has 19 amino acids. Germline values: CDR1 MGHRA, CDR2 YSYEKL. The CDR3 is CASSQDYGTGTSTYNEQFF. The CDR3 coding sequence is TGCGCCAGCAGCCAAGATTACGGAACCGGGACTAGTACCTACAATGAGCAGTTCTTC.

As for this clone: This sample includes further DNA sequences coding for the same CDR3. This chain connects TRBV30 to TRBJ2-5; tentative D call: TRBD1 (5 bases). Germline CDR1 and CDR2: GTSNPN and SVGIG (reference sequence). The CDR3 is 13 residues long. Trimming shortened V by 1 base and J by 1 base, and 7 bases separated the two germline ends. The CDR3 DNA reads TGTGCCTGGAGTGGGGGCCTCCAAGAGACCCAGTACTTC. Amino acids: CAWSGGLQETQYF.

This chain joins TRBV7-9 and TRBJ1-2; 8 nucleotides agree with TRBD1. Germline V lookup: CDR1 SEHNR, CDR2 FQNEAQ (reference sequence). Losses at the gene ends were 5 bases for V and 5 bases for J; bases not matched to a gene: 16. The CDR3 loop spans 17 amino acids. DNA of the CDR3: TGTGCCAGCAGCGGACCGGGGACAGGCGAATCACAATATGGCTACACCTTC. This codes for CASSGPGTGESQYGYTF.

CDR3 nucleotides: TGCAGCGTCTCCTATATCGGGACAACAGCTAACTATGGCTACACCTTC. This encodes CSVSYIGTTANYGYTF. This chain joins TRBV29-1 and TRBJ1-2, with D perhaps TRBD1 (6 bases). CDR3 length: 16 amino acids. Per germline, CDR1 SQVTM and CDR2 ANQGSEA. Trimming shortened V by 6 bases and J by 0 bases, and 20 bases separated the two germline ends.

A single count supports this clone. The same CDR3 is also encoded by other DNA sequences in this sample. The chain couples TRBV20-1 to TRBJ1-1; D is unclear. Trimming removed 2 bases at V and 3 bases at J, with 4 bases between. Germline values: CDR1 DFQATT, CDR2 SNEGSKA (reference sequence). There are 11 residues in the CDR3. The CDR3 region is CSARRDTEAFF. The CDR3 coding sequence is TGCAGTGCTAGACGGGACACTGAAGCTTTCTTT.

The V call is TRBV7-9, the J call TRBJ1-6, with 9 bases aligning to TRBD1. The trim removed 5 bases at V and 6 bases at J, leaving 5 bases unmatched. The CDR3 covers 15 residues. The germline gives CDR1 SEHNR, CDR2 FQNEAQ (reference sequence). The CDR3, as DNA: TGTGCCAGCAGCCCCGGACAGGGGAGTAATTCACCCCTCCACTTT. This sequence encodes CASSPGQGSNSPLHF.

The chain carries TRBV5-1 and TRBJ2-3; 12 nucleotides match TRBD2. Germline loops: CDR1 SGHRS, CDR2 YFSETQ. The CDR3 loop spans 16 amino acids. V was pared by 3 bases and J by 1 base, with 3 bases of the junction left unmatched. The CDR3 region has the DNA TGCGCCAGCAGCTCTAGCGGGAGGGCGGGCACAGATACGCAGTATTTT. Its translation is CASSSSGRAGTDTQYF.

As regards this clone: A read error may account for a junction end that differs from germline. This chain connects TRBV5-6 to TRBJ1-6; D is unclear. This CDR3 region has 16 residues. Germline assignment: CDR1 SGHDT and CDR2 YYEEEE. The CDR3 sequence is CASSLVRGRSNSSLHF. The CDR3 nucleotides read TGTGCCAGCAGCTTGGTTCGGGGTAGAAGTAATTCATCCCTCCACTTT.

The genes are TRBV4-1 and TRBJ1-1, with D uncertain. Germline V gene lookup returns CDR1 MGHRA and CDR2 YSYEKL. The length of the CDR3 is 16 residues. The V end was cut by 0 bases, the J end by 0 bases, with 11 bases between. CDR3 loop: CASSQELGRVNTEAFF. The CDR3 DNA is TGCGCCAGCAGCCAAGAGCTCGGGAGGGTGAACACTGAAGCTTTCTTT.

This sequence joins TRBV4-1 and TRBJ1-1; D is unresolved. Germline V gene lookup returns CDR1 MGHRA and CDR2 YSYEKL. V was clipped by 0 bases and J by 6 bases, with 14 bases between them. This CDR3 is built from 15 residues. The CDR3 protein is CASSQDRWAVAEAFF. CDR3 DNA sequence: TGCGCCAGCAGCCAAGATCGGTGGGCAGTCGCTGAAGCTTTCTTT.